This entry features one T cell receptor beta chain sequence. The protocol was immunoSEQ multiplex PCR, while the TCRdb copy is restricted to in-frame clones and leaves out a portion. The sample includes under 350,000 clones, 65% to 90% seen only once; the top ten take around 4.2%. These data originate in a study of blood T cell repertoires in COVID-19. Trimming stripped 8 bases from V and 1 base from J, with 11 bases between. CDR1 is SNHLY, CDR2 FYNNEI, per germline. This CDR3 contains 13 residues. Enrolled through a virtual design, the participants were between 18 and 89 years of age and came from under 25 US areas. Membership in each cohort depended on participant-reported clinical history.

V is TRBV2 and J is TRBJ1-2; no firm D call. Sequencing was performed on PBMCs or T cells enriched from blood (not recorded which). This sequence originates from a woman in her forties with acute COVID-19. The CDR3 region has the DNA TGTGCCAGCGCTGTGGAGGGTAACTATGGCTACACCTTC. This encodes CASAVEGNYGYTF.